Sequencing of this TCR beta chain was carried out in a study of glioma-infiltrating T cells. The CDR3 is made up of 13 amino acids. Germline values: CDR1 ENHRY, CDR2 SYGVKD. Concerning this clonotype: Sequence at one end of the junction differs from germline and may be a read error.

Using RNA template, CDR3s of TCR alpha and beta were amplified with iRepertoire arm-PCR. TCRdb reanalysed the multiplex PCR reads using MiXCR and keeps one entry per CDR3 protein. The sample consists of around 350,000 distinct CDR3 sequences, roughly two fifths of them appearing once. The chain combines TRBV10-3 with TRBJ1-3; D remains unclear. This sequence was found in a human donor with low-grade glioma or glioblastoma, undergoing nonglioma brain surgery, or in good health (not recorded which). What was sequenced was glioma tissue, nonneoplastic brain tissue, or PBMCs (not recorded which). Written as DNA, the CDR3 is TGTGCCATCAGCGGCGGCTCTGGAAACACCGTATATTTT. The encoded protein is CAISGGSGNTVYF.